Reported below is one T cell receptor (beta chain). Its antigen is not known. Germline V CDR1 and CDR2: SGHTA, FQGNSA. V lost 4 bases, J lost 5 bases, and 14 bases stayed unmatched. CDR3 length equals 16 residues. This sample is part of a study of cytomegalovirus exposure and HLA in healthy donors. Study-level results: TCR association rates varied by HLA locus in a later analysis, with DRB1 highest and HLA-C lowest.

PCR employed 60 Vbeta and 13 Jbeta primers. Using immunoSEQ multiplex PCR, the repertoire was profiled, and TCRdb retains in-frame clones only, with some absent. Here the sample table reports some 200,000 clones. Material: PBMCs. The V gene is TRBV7-2, the J gene TRBJ2-7; 7 nucleotides line up with TRBD1. The TCR was taken from a girl aged 2-10 years in good health and CMV-seropositive. In nucleotides, the CDR3 is TGTGCCAGCAGCTCAGATACCGGGACAGCAAACCACGAGCAGTACTTC. The encoded protein is CASSSDTGTANHEQYF.